This record looks at one T cell receptor beta chain sequence and its context. Its antigen remains unknown. Genomic DNA of every subset was divided equally among multiple immunoSEQ plates. Sorted-subset replicate PCRs used around 0.2 ug DNA, some 33,000 T cell genomes. Using immunoSEQ multiplex PCR, the repertoire was profiled, and TCRdb retains in-frame clones only, with some absent. Of millions of clones listed, 85% to 95% were seen once; the top ten hold roughly 0.36%. The CDR3 length is 15 residues. Per germline, CDR1 KGHSH and CDR2 LQKENI. The trim removed 2 bases at V and 2 bases at J, leaving 3 bases unmatched. The data were taken from a study of shared clonotypes between healthy human individuals. General study results and limits: Sharing of clonotypes among donors was expected to vary with sequencing depth. Having only a few donors restricted how much genetic and exposure-history diversity was captured.

Sequenced: naive CD4+ T cells from PBMCs. Subset described: CD45RA+ positively selected. The TCR was taken from a man between 18 and 29 years old in good health. Some clones in this sample may be carry-over from other donors' samples. The chain joins TRBV18 to TRBJ2-7; 10 bases are a match to TRBD1. The CDR3 DNA reads TGTGCCAGCTCACCATCGGGACAGGGGCCCTACGAGCAGTACTTC. It specifies CASSPSGQGPYEQYF.